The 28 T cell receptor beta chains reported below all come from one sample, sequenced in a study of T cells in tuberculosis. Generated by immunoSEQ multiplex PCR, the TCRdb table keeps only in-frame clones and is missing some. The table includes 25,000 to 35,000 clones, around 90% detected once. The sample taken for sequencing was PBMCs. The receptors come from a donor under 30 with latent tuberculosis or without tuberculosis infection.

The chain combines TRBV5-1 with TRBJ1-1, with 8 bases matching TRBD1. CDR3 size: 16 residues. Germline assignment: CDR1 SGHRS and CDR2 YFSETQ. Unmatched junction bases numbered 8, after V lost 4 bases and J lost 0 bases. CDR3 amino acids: CASSPPAGGMNTEAFF. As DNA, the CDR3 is TGCGCCAGCAGCCCCCCGGCAGGGGGCATGAACACTGAAGCTTTCTTT. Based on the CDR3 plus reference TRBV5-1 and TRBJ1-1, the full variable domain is KAGVTQTPRYLIKTRGQQVTLSCSPISGHRSVSWYQQTPGQGLQFLFEYFSETQRNKGNFPGRFSGRQFSNSRSEMNVSTLELGDSALYLCASSPPAGGMNTEAFFGQGTRLTVV.

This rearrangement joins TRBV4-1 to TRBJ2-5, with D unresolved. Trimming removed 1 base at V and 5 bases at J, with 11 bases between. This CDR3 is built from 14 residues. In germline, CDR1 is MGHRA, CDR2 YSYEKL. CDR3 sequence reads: CASSQVWSDETQYF. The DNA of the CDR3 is TGCGCCAGCAGCCAAGTTTGGAGTGACGAGACCCAGTACTTC.

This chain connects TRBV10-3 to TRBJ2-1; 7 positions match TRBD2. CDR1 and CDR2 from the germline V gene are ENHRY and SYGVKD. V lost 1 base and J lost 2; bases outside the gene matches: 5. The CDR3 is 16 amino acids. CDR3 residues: CAISELGSGAYNEQFF. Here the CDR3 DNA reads TGTGCCATCAGTGAGTTAGGGAGCGGGGCCTACAATGAGCAGTTCTTC.

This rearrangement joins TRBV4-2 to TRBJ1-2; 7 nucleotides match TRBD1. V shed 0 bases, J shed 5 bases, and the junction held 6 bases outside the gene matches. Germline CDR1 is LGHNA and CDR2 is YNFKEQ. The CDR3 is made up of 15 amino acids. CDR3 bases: TGTGCCAGCAGCCAAGAGGGGCAGGGGGGTTATGGCTACACCTTC. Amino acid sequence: CASSQEGQGGYGYTF.

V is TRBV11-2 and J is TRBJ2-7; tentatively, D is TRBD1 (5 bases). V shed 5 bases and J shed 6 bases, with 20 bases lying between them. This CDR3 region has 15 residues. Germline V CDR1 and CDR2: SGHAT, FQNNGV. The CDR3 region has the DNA TGTGCCAGCAGCGCACAGGTAATCAGTGAGTTCGAGCAGTACTTC. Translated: CASSAQVISEFEQYF. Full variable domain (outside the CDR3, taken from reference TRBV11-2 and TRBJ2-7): EAGVAQSPRYKIIEKRQSVAFWCNPISGHATLYWYQQILGQGPKLLIQFQNNGVVDDSQLPKDRFSAERLKGVDSTLKIQPAKLEDSAVYLCASSAQVISEFEQYFGPGTRLTVT.

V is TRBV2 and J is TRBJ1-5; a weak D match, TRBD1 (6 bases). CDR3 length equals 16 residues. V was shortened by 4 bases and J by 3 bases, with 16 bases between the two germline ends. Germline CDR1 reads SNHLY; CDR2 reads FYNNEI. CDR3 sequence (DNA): TGTGCCAGCAGTGTTTATTTCAGGGGCTTCAATCAGCCCCAGCATTTT. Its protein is CASSVYFRGFNQPQHF.

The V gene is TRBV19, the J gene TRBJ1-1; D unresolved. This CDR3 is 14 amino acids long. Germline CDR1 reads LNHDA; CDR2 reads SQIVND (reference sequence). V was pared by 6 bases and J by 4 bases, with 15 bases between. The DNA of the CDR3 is TGTGCCAGTAGCTCCGCGACACGACGCACTGAAGCTTTCTTT. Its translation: CASSSATRRTEAFF.

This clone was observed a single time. The CDR3 sequence: CASSFRRGDEKLFF. The CDR3 nucleotides read TGTGCCAGCAGCTTCCGCAGGGGGGACGAAAAACTGTTTTTT. The chain combines TRBV7-2 with TRBJ1-4; TRBD1 matches 7 bases. Unmatched junction bases numbered 6, after V lost 3 bases and J lost 8 bases. CDR1 and CDR2 from the germline V gene are SGHTA and FQGNSA. CDR3 length: 14 residues.

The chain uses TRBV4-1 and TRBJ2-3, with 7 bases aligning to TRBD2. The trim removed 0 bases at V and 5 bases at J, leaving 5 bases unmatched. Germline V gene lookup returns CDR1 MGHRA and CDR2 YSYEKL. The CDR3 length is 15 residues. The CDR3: CASSQDGGNGDTQYF. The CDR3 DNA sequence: TGCGCCAGCAGCCAAGACGGGGGGAATGGAGATACGCAGTATTTT.

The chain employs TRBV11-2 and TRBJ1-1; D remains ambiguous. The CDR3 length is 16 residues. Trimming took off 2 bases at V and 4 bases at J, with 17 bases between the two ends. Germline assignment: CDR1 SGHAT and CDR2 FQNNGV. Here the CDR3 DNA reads TGTGCCAGCAGCTTATTCGGGTTCTCCTCTGGCACTGAAGCTTTCTTT. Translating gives CASSLFGFSSGTEAFF.

The CDR3 region has the DNA TGTGCCAGCAGTGGGGGGGGACAGGGCGATGGAAACACCATATATTTT. Protein sequence: CASSGGGQGDGNTIYF. The chain links TRBV28 to TRBJ1-3, with 9 bases lining up with TRBD1. Trimming removed 5 bases from V and 3 bases from J; junction bases left unmatched: 8. Germline V gene data show CDR1 as MDHEN and CDR2 as SYDVKM. The length of the CDR3 is 16 residues.

Here the CDR3 reads CASSLSGFATEAFF. In DNA form, the CDR3 reads TGTGCCAGCAGCCTCTCAGGGTTCGCGACTGAAGCTTTCTTT. V usage is TRBV6-1 and J usage is TRBJ1-1, with D possibly TRBD1 on 5 matching bases. V was pared by 6 bases and J by 5 bases, with 16 bases between. The CDR3 totals 14 residues. CDR1 and CDR2 from the germline V gene are MNHNS and SASEGT.

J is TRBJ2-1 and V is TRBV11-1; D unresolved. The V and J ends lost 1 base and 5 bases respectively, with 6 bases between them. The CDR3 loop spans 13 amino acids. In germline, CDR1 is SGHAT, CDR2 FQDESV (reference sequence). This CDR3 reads CASSLEHNNEQFF. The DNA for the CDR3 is TGTGCCAGCAGCTTAGAACATAACAATGAGCAGTTCTTC.

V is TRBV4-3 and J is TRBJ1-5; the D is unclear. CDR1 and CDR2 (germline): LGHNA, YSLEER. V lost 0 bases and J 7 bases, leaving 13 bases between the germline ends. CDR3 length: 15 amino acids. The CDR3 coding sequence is TGCGCCAGCAGCCAAGAAGGCCAAGCGGGACAGCCCCAGCATTTT. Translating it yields CASSQEGQAGQPQHF.

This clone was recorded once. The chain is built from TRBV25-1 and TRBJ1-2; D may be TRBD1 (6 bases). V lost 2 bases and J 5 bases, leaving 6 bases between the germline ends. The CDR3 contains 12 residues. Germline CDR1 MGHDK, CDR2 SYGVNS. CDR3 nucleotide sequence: TGTGCCAGCAGTGAACAGGGGTATGGCTACACCTTC. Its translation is CASSEQGYGYTF.

This CDR3 reads CASSLTGGSYNEQFF. DNA of the CDR3: TGTGCCAGCAGCTTAACAGGGGGCTCCTACAATGAGCAGTTCTTC. V usage is TRBV5-6 and J usage is TRBJ2-1; TRBD1 matches at 8 bases. The CDR3 covers 15 residues. Per the germline V gene, CDR1 is SGHDT and CDR2 is YYEEEE. The V segment lost 2 bases and the J segment 0 bases; nucleotides outside the gene matches: 1. Complete variable domain (other parts from reference TRBV5-6 and TRBJ2-1): DAGVTQSPTHLIKTRGQQVTLRCSPKSGHDTVSWYQQALGQGPQFIFQYYEEEERQRGNFPDRFSGHQFPNYSSELNVNALLLGDSALYLCASSLTGGSYNEQFFGPGTRLTVL.

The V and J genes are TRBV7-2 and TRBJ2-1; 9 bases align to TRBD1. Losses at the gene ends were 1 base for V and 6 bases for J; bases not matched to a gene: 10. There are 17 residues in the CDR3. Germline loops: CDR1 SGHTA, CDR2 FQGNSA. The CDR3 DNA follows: TGTGCCAGCAGCTTAGAGGGTGGGGGACAGGGTGCCAATGAGCAGTTCTTC. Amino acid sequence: CASSLEGGGQGANEQFF.

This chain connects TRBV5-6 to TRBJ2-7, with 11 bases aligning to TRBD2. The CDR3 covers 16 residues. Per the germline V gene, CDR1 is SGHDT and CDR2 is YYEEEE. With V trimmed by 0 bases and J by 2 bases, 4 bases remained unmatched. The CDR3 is CASSLVGLADTYEQYF. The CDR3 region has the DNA TGTGCCAGCAGCTTGGTGGGACTAGCGGACACCTACGAGCAGTACTTC. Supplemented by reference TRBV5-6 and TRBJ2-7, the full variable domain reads DAGVTQSPTHLIKTRGQQVTLRCSPKSGHDTVSWYQQALGQGPQFIFQYYEEEERQRGNFPDRFSGHQFPNYSSELNVNALLLGDSALYLCASSLVGLADTYEQYFGPGTRLTVT.

Here the CDR3 reads CATSREGTGGLRTEAFF. CDR3 nucleotide sequence: TGTGCCACCAGCAGAGAGGGGACAGGGGGTTTGCGCACTGAAGCTTTCTTT. The chain links TRBV15 to TRBJ1-1, with 11 bases that match TRBD1. Germline V gene data show CDR1 as LNHNV and CDR2 as YYDKDF (reference sequence). This CDR3 contains 17 residues. V was clipped by 0 bases and J by 4 bases; unmatched bases: 7.

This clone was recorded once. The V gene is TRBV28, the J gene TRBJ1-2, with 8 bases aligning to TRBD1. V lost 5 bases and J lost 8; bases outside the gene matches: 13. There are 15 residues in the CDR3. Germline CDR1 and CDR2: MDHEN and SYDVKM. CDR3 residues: CASSLPFRGHRGYTF. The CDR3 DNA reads TGTGCCAGCAGTCTCCCCTTCAGGGGGCATCGGGGCTACACCTTC.

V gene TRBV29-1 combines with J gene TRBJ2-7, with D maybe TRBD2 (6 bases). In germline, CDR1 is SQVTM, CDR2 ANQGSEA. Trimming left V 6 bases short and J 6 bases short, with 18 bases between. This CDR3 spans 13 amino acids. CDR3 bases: TGCAGCGTCCCGGGACTCCGGACCTCCGAGCAGTACTTC. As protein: CSVPGLRTSEQYF.

DNA for the CDR3: TGTGCCAGCAGCTTCGGGACAGGGGTGGGCGAGCAGTACTTC. It codes for CASSFGTGVGEQYF. This chain connects TRBV5-6 to TRBJ2-7, with 10 bases fitting TRBD1. V lost 2 bases, J lost 6 bases, and 5 bases stayed unmatched. The CDR3 covers 14 residues. In germline, CDR1 is SGHDT, CDR2 YYEEEE.

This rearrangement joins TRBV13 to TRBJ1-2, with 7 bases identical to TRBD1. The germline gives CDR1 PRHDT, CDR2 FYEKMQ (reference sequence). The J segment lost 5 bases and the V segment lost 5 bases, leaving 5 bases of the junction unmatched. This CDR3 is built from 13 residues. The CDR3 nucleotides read TGTGCCAGCAGCGACGACAGGGTATATGGCTACACCTTC. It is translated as CASSDDRVYGYTF. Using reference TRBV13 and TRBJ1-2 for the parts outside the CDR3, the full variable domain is AAGVIQSPRHLIKEKRETATLKCYPIPRHDTVYWYQQGPGQDPQFLISFYEKMQSDKGSIPDRFSAQQFSDYHSELNMSSLELGDSALYFCASSDDRVYGYTFGSGTRLTVV.

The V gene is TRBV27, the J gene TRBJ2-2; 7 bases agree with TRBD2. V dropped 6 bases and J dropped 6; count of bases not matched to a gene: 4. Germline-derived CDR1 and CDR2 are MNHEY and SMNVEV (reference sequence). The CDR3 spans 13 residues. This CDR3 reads CASRWGRAGELFF. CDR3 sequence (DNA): TGTGCCAGCAGGTGGGGGAGGGCCGGGGAGCTGTTTTTT.

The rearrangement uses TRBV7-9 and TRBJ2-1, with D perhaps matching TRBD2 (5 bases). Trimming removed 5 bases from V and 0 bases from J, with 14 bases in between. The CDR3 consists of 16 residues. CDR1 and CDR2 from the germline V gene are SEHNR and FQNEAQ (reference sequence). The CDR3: CASSPHGESSYNEQFF. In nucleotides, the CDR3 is TGTGCCAGCAGCCCCCATGGGGAGAGCTCCTACAATGAGCAGTTCTTC. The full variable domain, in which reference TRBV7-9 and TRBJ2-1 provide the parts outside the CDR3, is DTGVSQNPRHKITKRGQNVTFRCDPISEHNRLYWYRQTLGQGPEFLTYFQNEAQLEKSRLLSDRFSAERPKGSFSTLEIQRTEQGDSAMYLCASSPHGESSYNEQFFGPGTRLTVL.

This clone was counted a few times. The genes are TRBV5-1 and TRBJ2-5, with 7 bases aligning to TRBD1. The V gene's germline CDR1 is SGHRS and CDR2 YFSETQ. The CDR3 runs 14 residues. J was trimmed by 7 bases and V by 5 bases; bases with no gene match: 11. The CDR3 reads CASRTRDSRGTQYF. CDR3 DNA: TGCGCCAGCAGAACCCGGGACAGCAGAGGGACCCAGTACTTC.

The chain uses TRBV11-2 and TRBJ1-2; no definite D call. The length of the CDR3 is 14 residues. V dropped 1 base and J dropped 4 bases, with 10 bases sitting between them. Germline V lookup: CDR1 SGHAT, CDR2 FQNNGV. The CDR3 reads CASSLGHVTYGYTF. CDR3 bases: TGTGCCAGCAGCTTAGGACACGTAACCTATGGCTACACCTTC.

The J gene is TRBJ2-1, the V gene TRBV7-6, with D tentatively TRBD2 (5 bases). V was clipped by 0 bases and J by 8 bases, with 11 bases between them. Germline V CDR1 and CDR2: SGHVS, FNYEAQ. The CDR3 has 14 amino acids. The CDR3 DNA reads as TGTGCCAGCAGCTTAGCAGGCGGGTGGGATGAGCAGTTCTTC. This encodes CASSLAGGWDEQFF.